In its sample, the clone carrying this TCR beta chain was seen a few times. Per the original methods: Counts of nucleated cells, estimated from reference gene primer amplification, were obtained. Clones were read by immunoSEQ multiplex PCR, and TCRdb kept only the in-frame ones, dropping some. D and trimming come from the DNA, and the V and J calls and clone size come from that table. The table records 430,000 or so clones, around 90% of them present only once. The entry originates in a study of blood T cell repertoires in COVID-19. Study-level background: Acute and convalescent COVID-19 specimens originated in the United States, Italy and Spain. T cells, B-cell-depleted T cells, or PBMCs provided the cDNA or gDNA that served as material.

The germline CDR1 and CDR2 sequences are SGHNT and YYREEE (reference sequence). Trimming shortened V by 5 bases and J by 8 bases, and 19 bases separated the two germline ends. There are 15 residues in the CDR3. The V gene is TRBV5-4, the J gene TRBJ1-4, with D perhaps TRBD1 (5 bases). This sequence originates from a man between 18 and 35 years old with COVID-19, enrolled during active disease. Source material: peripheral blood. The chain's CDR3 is CASREWTSDGEKLFF. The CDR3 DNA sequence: TGTGCCAGCAGAGAATGGACATCGGATGGCGAAAAACTGTTTTTT.